These 13 T cell receptor beta chains were sequenced from one sample in a study of cytomegalovirus exposure and HLA in healthy donors. Primers for the PCR totalled 60 Vbeta and 13 Jbeta. TCRdb keeps only in-frame clones here, not all; method: immunoSEQ multiplex PCR. The data hold tens of thousands of clones, with over 60% observed a single time. The sequencing input was PBMCs. The origin of the receptors is a woman aged 50 to 60 in good health and CMV-seronegative.

The sample holds a few counts of this clone. The V and J genes are TRBV5-1 and TRBJ1-1; tentatively, D is TRBD1 (5 bases). Germline assignment: CDR1 SGHRS and CDR2 YFSETQ. The CDR3 length is 15 residues. V dropped 2 bases and J dropped 5 bases, with 16 bases sitting between them. The CDR3 DNA reads TGCGCCAGCAGCTTCGACAGCACTCTACATACTGAAGCTTTCTTT. Protein: CASSFDSTLHTEAFF.

The chain has TRBV7-6 and TRBJ2-7; D might be TRBD1 (6 bases). The CDR3 extends over 11 amino acids. Germline lookup yields CDR1 SGHVS and CDR2 FNYEAQ. The V gene lost 5 bases and the J gene lost 7 bases, with 9 bases spanning the gap. This chain's CDR3 is CASSERGEQYF. In DNA form, the CDR3 reads TGTGCCAGCAGCGAAAGGGGGGAGCAGTACTTC.

CDR3 sequence: CASSLPRETQYF. In DNA form, the CDR3 reads TGTGCCAGCAGCCTCCCGCGGGAGACCCAGTACTTC. V gene TRBV5-6 combines with J gene TRBJ2-5, with D hard to call. This CDR3 spans 12 amino acids. Trimming left V 4 bases short and J 5 bases short, with 9 bases between. CDR1 and CDR2 (germline): SGHDT, YYEEEE.

The J gene is TRBJ2-7, the V gene TRBV29-1, with 10 bases identical to TRBD1. The CDR3 runs 13 residues. Germline CDR1 is SQVTM and CDR2 is ANQGSEA. V lost 6 bases, J lost 4 bases, and 6 bases stayed unmatched. CDR3 amino acids: CSVDRGEVYEQYF. CDR3 in DNA: TGCAGCGTGGACAGGGGGGAGGTTTACGAGCAGTACTTC.

V usage is TRBV21-1 and J usage is TRBJ1-2. TRBV21-1 is an annotated pseudogene. The CDR3 length is 11 residues. The chain's CDR3 is CASNGTCGYTF. DNA for the CDR3: TGTGCCAGCAACGGGACTTGTGGCTACACCTTC.

The genes are TRBV7-9 and TRBJ2-7; D perhaps matches TRBD1 (5 bases). This CDR3 is 14 amino acids long. CDR1 is SEHNR, CDR2 FQNEAQ, per germline (reference sequence). The V and J ends lost 5 bases and 0 bases respectively, with 11 bases between them. The CDR3 here is CASSPQGPSYEQYF. CDR3 nucleotides: TGTGCCAGCAGCCCCCAGGGCCCCTCCTACGAGCAGTACTTC.

V usage is TRBV7-2 and J usage is TRBJ1-4; D may be TRBD1 (6 bases). Trimming left V 2 bases short and J 4 bases short, with 23 bases between. Germline loops: CDR1 SGHTA, CDR2 FQGNSA. The CDR3 has 19 amino acids. CDR3 in amino acids: CASSLKGNPTGSGNEKLFF. The CDR3 DNA follows: TGTGCCAGCAGCTTAAAGGGGAACCCCACAGGGTCGGGTAATGAAAAACTGTTTTTT. Supplemented by reference TRBV7-2 and TRBJ1-4, the full variable domain reads GAGVSQSPSNKVTEKGKDVELRCDPISGHTALYWYRQSLGQGLEFLIYFQGNSAPDKSGLPSDRFSAERTGGSVSTLTIQRTQQEDSAVYLCASSLKGNPTGSGNEKLFFGSGTQLSVL.

The J gene is TRBJ2-1, the V gene TRBV4-3; 8 nucleotides line up with TRBD2. Germline CDR1 reads LGHNA; CDR2 reads YSLEER. The CDR3 has 17 residues. The junction had 13 bases not matched to a gene; V was cut back by 1 base and J by 8 bases. CDR3 residues: CASSQARGTSGLYEQFF. The CDR3 nucleotides read TGCGCCAGCAGCCAAGCCCGAGGGACTAGTGGGTTGTATGAGCAGTTCTTC.

The V gene is TRBV7-8, the J gene TRBJ2-3; D perhaps matches TRBD1 (6 bases). Germline lookup yields CDR1 SGHVS and CDR2 FQNEAQ. V lost 3 bases and J 0 bases, leaving 7 bases between the germline ends. The CDR3 consists of 14 residues. The CDR3 sequence is CASSFGQSTDTQYF. As DNA, the CDR3 is TGTGCCAGCAGCTTCGGACAGAGCACAGATACGCAGTATTTT.

This rearrangement joins TRBV28 to TRBJ1-5; D gene uncertain. Germline CDR1 is MDHEN and CDR2 is SYDVKM. This CDR3 has 13 residues. V dropped 10 bases and J dropped 2 bases, with 12 bases sitting between them. The DNA of the CDR3 is TGTGCCACCCTCTGGGAGGGCAATCAGCCCCAGCATTTT. It yields the protein CATLWEGNQPQHF.

This clone was seen a single time. The rearrangement links TRBV2 to TRBJ1-4; 8 nucleotides agree with TRBD1. The germline CDR1 and CDR2 sequences are SNHLY and FYNNEI. CDR3 size: 13 residues. Trimming removed 7 bases from V and 10 bases from J; junction bases left unmatched: 8. The CDR3 nucleotides read TGTGCCAGCAAGACAGGGGAAGGAGGAAAACTGTTTTTT. Residues: CASKTGEGGKLFF.

This clone has just a few counts. The V call is TRBV6-9, the J call TRBJ2-7, with TRBD2 identical over 8 bases. Germline loops: CDR1 MNHGY, CDR2 SVAAGI. The V segment lost 7 bases and the J segment 7 bases; nucleotides outside the gene matches: 15. The CDR3 has 15 amino acids. The CDR3 sequence is CASISSVAGSLEQYF. Here the CDR3 DNA reads TGTGCCAGCATCTCCTCAGTAGCGGGAAGTCTGGAGCAGTACTTC.

The chain carries TRBV5-1 and TRBJ2-3, with TRBD2 matching over 10 bases. Germline values: CDR1 SGHRS, CDR2 YFSETQ. J lost 2 bases, V lost 4 bases, and 10 bases had no gene match. The CDR3 loop spans 17 amino acids. The CDR3 loop reads CASSAPPGLANTDTQYF. CDR3 sequence (DNA): TGCGCCAGCAGCGCCCCCCCGGGACTAGCGAACACAGATACGCAGTATTTT.